Below are 19 T cell receptor beta chains sequenced from a single sample in a study of cytomegalovirus exposure and HLA in healthy donors (dated by TCRdb to about 2017). The library was prepared using the immunoSEQ multiplex PCR assay. As stored in TCRdb, this immuneACCESS dataset retains in-frame rearrangements with V and J assigned. A fraction of the clones does not appear; measured against another copy, unresolved V genes explain less than half of the discrepancy, and the remainder lacks a known reason. In all, the sample holds some 170,000 clones, and about 89% of those were seen once. Jointly, the top ten make up less than 3% of the sample. The source material was PBMCs. These receptors were taken from a man younger than 35 in good health and CMV-seropositive.

The rearrangement links TRBV29-1 to TRBJ2-1; 7 bases fit TRBD2. Germline V CDR1 and CDR2: SQVTM, ANQGSEA. The CDR3 consists of 16 residues. V shed 3 bases and J 1 base; nucleotides not matched to a gene: 9. This CDR3 is CSVDGLAASSYNEQFF. CDR3 nucleotides: TGCAGCGTTGACGGGCTAGCGGCATCATCCTACAATGAGCAGTTCTTC.

The chain couples TRBV18 to TRBJ1-5, with TRBD1 as a possible D gene (5 bases). The V gene's germline CDR1 is KGHSH and CDR2 LQKENI. The V end lost 2 bases, the J end lost 4 bases, and 12 bases lay between the germline ends. The CDR3 has 15 residues. CDR3 amino acids: CASSPVRVVNQPQHF. The CDR3, as DNA: TGTGCCAGCTCACCAGTCAGGGTTGTGAATCAGCCCCAGCATTTT.

This chain links TRBV2 with TRBJ2-4; 10 bases match TRBD2. The V gene end was trimmed by 7 bases and the J gene end by 1 base; junction bases not matched to a gene: 13. The germline gives CDR1 SNHLY, CDR2 FYNNEI. The CDR3 loop spans 18 amino acids. The CDR3 loop is CASTEWASGSSAKNIQYF. The CDR3 DNA sequence: TGTGCCAGCACCGAATGGGCTAGCGGGAGTTCCGCCAAAAACATTCAGTACTTC.

The rearrangement uses TRBV7-9 and TRBJ2-7; 8 positions agree with TRBD2. V was clipped by 8 bases and J by 0 bases; unmatched bases: 15. Germline V gives CDR1 SEHNR, CDR2 FQNEAQ (reference sequence). The CDR3 has 17 amino acids. The CDR3 sequence is CASGGVAGPGGSYEQYF. The CDR3 DNA reads as TGTGCCAGCGGGGGGGTAGCGGGACCGGGAGGCTCCTACGAGCAGTACTTC.

The table lists this clone with many counts. This chain uses TRBV9 with TRBJ2-7, with D possibly matching TRBD1 (6 bases). Germline lookup yields CDR1 SGDLS and CDR2 YYNGEE. The CDR3 is made up of 14 amino acids. Trimming pared 0 bases from V and 6 bases from J, leaving 13 bases between. The CDR3 DNA reads TGTGCCAGCAGCGTAGAAGGTCAGGGGCTCGAGCAGTACTTC. This sequence encodes CASSVEGQGLEQYF.

This CDR3 reads CASSRGRTSGNTIYF. The CDR3 DNA reads as TGTGCCAGCTCGCGGGGACGGACGTCTGGAAACACCATATATTTT. The chain links TRBV18 to TRBJ1-3; TRBD1 is a possible D gene (5 bases). Trimming took 6 bases from V and 1 from J, leaving 13 bases between them. Germline CDR1 reads KGHSH; CDR2 reads LQKENI. This CDR3 comprises 15 residues.

The chain uses TRBV10-3 and TRBJ1-1, with 7 bases fitting TRBD1. CDR1 is ENHRY, CDR2 SYGVKD, per germline. The ends lost 3 bases at V and 6 bases at J; junction bases unmatched: 16. The length of the CDR3 is 17 residues. The CDR3 region is CAISDSRQGMGVPEAFF. CDR3 sequence (DNA): TGTGCCATCAGTGATTCCCGACAGGGCATGGGGGTTCCTGAAGCTTTCTTT.

The chain is built from TRBV7-9 and TRBJ1-2; a possible D gene is TRBD1 (5 bases). V gave up 1 base and J gave up 5 bases, with 14 bases separating them. The CDR3 covers 15 residues. From germline, CDR1 is SEHNR and CDR2 FQNEAQ (reference sequence). The CDR3 nucleotides are TGTGCCAGCAGCTTAGGCATCGCAGGGCGGTATGGCTACACCTTC. This gives the protein CASSLGIAGRYGYTF.

A single count supports this clone. The rearrangement links TRBV4-3 to TRBJ2-7; tentatively, D is TRBD1 (5 bases). Deletions cut 4 bases from V and 6 bases from J, with 19 bases between. This CDR3 comprises 15 residues. CDR1 LGHNA and CDR2 YSLEER come from the germline V gene. CDR3 loop: CASSRSRTLATEQYF. The DNA for the CDR3 is TGCGCCAGCAGCCGTAGCAGGACATTGGCGACCGAGCAGTACTTC.

The chain has TRBV9 and TRBJ2-7; no definite D call. CDR1 is SGDLS, CDR2 YYNGEE, per germline. This CDR3 has 14 residues. V lost 4 bases to trimming and J lost 0 bases, with 11 bases between them. CDR3 region: CASSRHPSSYEQYF. DNA for the CDR3: TGTGCCAGCAGCCGACACCCCAGCTCCTACGAGCAGTACTTC. Supplemented by reference TRBV9 and TRBJ2-7, the full variable domain reads DSGVTQTPKHLITATGQRVTLRCSPRSGDLSVYWYQQSLDQGLQFLIQYYNGEERAKGNILERFSAQQFPDLHSELNLSSLELGDSALYFCASSRHPSSYEQYFGPGTRLTVT.

V and J are TRBV7-9 and TRBJ1-1, with 12 bases aligning to TRBD1. The CDR3 is 14 residues long. J was trimmed by 6 bases and V by 5 bases; bases with no gene match: 4. Germline CDR1 is SEHNR and CDR2 is FQNEAQ (reference sequence). In DNA form, the CDR3 reads TGTGCCAGCAGCCGGGGACAGGGGGCAGCTGAAGCTTTCTTT. Its protein product is CASSRGQGAAEAFF.

The rearrangement links TRBV7-9 to TRBJ2-1; the D is unclear. Trimming pared 5 bases from V and 0 bases from J, leaving 11 bases between. Germline values: CDR1 SEHNR, CDR2 FQNEAQ (reference sequence). This CDR3 region has 15 residues. The CDR3 loop is CASSPRISSYNEQFF. DNA for the CDR3: TGTGCCAGCAGCCCACGCATTAGCTCCTACAATGAGCAGTTCTTC.

This chain joins TRBV7-2 and TRBJ2-4; D is undetermined. V was pared by 5 bases and J by 1 base, with 9 bases between. CDR1 is SGHTA, CDR2 FQGNSA, per germline. There are 14 residues in the CDR3. CDR3 residues: CASSQISAKNIQYF. CDR3 DNA: TGTGCCAGCAGCCAGATTTCGGCCAAAAACATTCAGTACTTC.

The rearrangement joins TRBV6-5 to TRBJ2-7; 8 nucleotides agree with TRBD2. Germline CDR1 MNHEY, CDR2 SVGAGI. This CDR3 comprises 14 residues. The junction had 9 bases not matched to a gene; V was cut back by 5 bases and J by 6 bases. As DNA, the CDR3 is TGTGCCAGCAGTGTAGGACTAGCCGCTCGCGAGCAGTACTTC. Translating it yields CASSVGLAAREQYF.

The J gene is TRBJ2-4, the V gene TRBV6-5; TRBD2 is a possible D gene (6 bases). V was pared by 4 bases and J by 4 bases, with 11 bases between. This CDR3 comprises 14 residues. Germline V lookup: CDR1 MNHEY, CDR2 SVGAGI. The CDR3 nucleotides read TGTGCCAGCAGTTCCCCGGGAGATAAAAACATTCAGTACTTC. The encoded protein is CASSSPGDKNIQYF.

The V call is TRBV30, the J call TRBJ2-7, with a tentative D call TRBD1 (6 bases). This CDR3 is 13 amino acids long. Germline CDR1 is GTSNPN and CDR2 is SVGIG (reference sequence). V was pared by 4 bases and J by 7 bases, with 17 bases between. The CDR3 sequence: CAWNHGQIGEQYF. In DNA form, the CDR3 reads TGTGCCTGGAATCACGGACAGATCGGAGAGCAGTACTTC.

This clone came up a few times. The chain has TRBV28 and TRBJ2-7; D is undetermined. The germline V gene encodes CDR1 MDHEN and CDR2 SYDVKM. This CDR3 spans 14 amino acids. Trimming removed 6 bases at V and 6 bases at J, with 18 bases between. The DNA for the CDR3 is TGTGCCAGCAGCACCAGTGGATTCACGGGCGAGCAGTACTTC. Its protein is CASSTSGFTGEQYF.

V usage is TRBV27 and J usage is TRBJ2-2; TRBD2 aligns across 8 bases. Germline V gene data show CDR1 as MNHEY and CDR2 as SMNVEV (reference sequence). This CDR3 contains 15 residues. With 5 bases clipped from V and 6 bases from J, the junction kept 8 bases outside the gene matches. CDR3 loop: CASSLWNSGAGELFF. DNA of the CDR3: TGTGCCAGCAGTCTATGGAATAGCGGGGCCGGGGAGCTGTTTTTT.

The rearrangement uses TRBV6-1 and TRBJ1-2; 11 nucleotides line up with TRBD1. V trimming: 4 bases; J trimming: 2 bases; junction bases outside the gene matches: 3. The CDR3 consists of 15 residues. Germline V gene sequence: CDR1 MNHNS, CDR2 SASEGT. CDR3 sequence (DNA): TGTGCCAGCAGTGTGGACAGGGGGCGAAACTATGGCTACACCTTC. Residues: CASSVDRGRNYGYTF.